The present T cell receptor (beta chain) was sequenced within a study of blood T cell repertoires in COVID-19. Study-wide context: The samples span acute and convalescent COVID-19 from the United States, Italy and Spain. T cells, B-cell-depleted T cells, or PBMCs supplied cDNA or gDNA.

How the authors handled the data: It was from reference gene primer amplification that nucleated cell counts were estimated. Profiling relied on immunoSEQ multiplex PCR, and the TCRdb table lists in-frame clones only, not all of them. From that table come the V and J calls and clone size; the DNA was used to work out D and trimming. Of approximately 120,000 clones listed, 81% are singletons. During active infection, Seattle patients enrolled and were then monitored through disease. The germline V and J ends were trimmed by 11 bases and 7 bases, with 14 bases remaining between them. Germline V lookup: CDR1 MNHEY, CDR2 SVGAGI. This CDR3 spans 12 amino acids.

The chain links TRBV6-5 to TRBJ1-4; D possibly corresponds to TRBD1 (5 bases). Specimen: peripheral blood. The sequence derives from a man between 25 and 39 years old with COVID-19, enrolled during active disease. CDR3 DNA sequence: TGTGCCTGCGGCCGGGGGGTTGAAAAACTGTTTTTT. It specifies CACGRGVEKLFF.